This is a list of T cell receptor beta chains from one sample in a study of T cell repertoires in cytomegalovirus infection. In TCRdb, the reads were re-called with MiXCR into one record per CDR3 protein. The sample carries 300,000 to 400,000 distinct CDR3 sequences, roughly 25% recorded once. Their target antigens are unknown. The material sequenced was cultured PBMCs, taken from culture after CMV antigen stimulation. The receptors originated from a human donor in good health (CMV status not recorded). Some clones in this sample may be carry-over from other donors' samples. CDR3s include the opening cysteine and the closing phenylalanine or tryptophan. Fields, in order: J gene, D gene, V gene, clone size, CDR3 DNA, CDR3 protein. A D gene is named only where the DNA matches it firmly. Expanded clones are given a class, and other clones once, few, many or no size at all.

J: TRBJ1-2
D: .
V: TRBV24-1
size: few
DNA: TGTGCCACCAGTGGCGGCCAGGGCACCATCTATGGCTACACCTTC
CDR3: CATSGGQGTIYGYTF

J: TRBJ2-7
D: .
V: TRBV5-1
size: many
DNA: TGCGCCAGCAGCTTGGGTAGCAACGAGCAGTACTTC
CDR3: CASSLGSNEQYF

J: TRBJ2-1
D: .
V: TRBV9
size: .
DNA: TGTGCCAGCAGCGTAGGGGTCTCGAGCTCCTACAATGAGCAGTTCTTC
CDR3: CASSVGVSSSYNEQFF

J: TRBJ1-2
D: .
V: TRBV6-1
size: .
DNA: TGTGCCAGCACGCAGGGGAGGCATGACTATGGCTACACCTTC
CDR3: CASTQGRHDYGYTF

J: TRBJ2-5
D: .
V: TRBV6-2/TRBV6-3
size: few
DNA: TGTGCCAGCACGGGCCGAGCCGAAGAGACCCAGTACTTC
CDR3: CASTGRAEETQYF

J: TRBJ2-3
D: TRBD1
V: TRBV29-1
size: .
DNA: TGCAGCGGAGACAGGGTTGGCACAGATACGCAGTATTTT
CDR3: CSGDRVGTDTQYF

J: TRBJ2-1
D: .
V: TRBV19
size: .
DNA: TGTGCCAGTGGAGGAGAGGCTAGCAGACTCTACAATGAGCAGTTCTTC
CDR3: CASGGEASRLYNEQFF

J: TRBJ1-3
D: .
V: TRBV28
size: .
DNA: TGTGCCAGCAGTAACCCCAACAGGGTTGGAAACACCATATATTTT
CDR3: CASSNPNRVGNTIYF

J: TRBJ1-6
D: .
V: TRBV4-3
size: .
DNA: TGCGCCAGCAGCCAAGGAGACTCAGGGCCCAATTCACCCCTCCACTTT
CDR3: CASSQGDSGPNSPLHF

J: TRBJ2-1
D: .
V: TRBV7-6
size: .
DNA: TGTGCCAGCAGCGCCGGGAACACCTACAATGAGCAGTTCTTC
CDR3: CASSAGNTYNEQFF

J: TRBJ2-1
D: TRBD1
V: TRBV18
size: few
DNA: TGTGCCAGCTCACCGCACCCGACAGGGGCTGAGCAGTTCTTC
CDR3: CASSPHPTGAEQFF

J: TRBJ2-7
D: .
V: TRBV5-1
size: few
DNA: TGCGCCAGCAGCCAGAGTTCCGACCCAGGGAGCGAGCAGTACTTC
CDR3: CASSQSSDPGSEQYF

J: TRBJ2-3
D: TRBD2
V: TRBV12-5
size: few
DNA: TGTGCTAGTGGCTCCGGGACTAGCGAGTACACAGATACGCAGTATTTT
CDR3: CASGSGTSEYTDTQYF

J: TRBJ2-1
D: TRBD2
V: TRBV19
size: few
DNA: TGTGCCAGTAGTTTGACTAGCGGGAGTTCGAATGAGCAGTTCTTC
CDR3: CASSLTSGSSNEQFF

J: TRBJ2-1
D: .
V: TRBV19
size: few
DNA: TGTGCCAGTAGTATTCCAAGGGGCCAGGGTGATGAGCAGTTCTTC
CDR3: CASSIPRGQGDEQFF

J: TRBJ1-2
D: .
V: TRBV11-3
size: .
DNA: TGTGCCAGCAGCGACGAGGGAGGGCAGGCCAAGTCGCGCGGCTACACCTTC
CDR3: CASSDEGGQAKSRGYTF

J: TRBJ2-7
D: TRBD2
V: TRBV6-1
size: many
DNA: TGTGCCAGCAGTGAGAGACCCCCGGGACTAGCGGGAGAGGGAGGCGAGCAGTACTTC
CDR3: CASSERPPGLAGEGGEQYF

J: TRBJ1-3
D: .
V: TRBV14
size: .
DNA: TGTGCCAGCAGCCTAACAGGACCTGGAAACACCATATATTTT
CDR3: CASSLTGPGNTIYF

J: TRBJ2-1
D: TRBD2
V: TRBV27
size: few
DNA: TGTGCCAGCAGTTATATAGCGGGAAGCTCCTACAATGAGCAGTTCTTC
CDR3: CASSYIAGSSYNEQFF

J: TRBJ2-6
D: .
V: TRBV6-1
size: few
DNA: TGTGCCAGCAGTGAAGGTCCCGGGGTCGGGGCCAACGTCCTGACTTTC
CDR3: CASSEGPGVGANVLTF

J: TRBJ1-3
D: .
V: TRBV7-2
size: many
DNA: TGTGCCAGCAGCCTGGGACTGACCTCTGGAAACACCATATATTTT
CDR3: CASSLGLTSGNTIYF

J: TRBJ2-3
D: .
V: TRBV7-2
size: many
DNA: TGTGCCAGCAGCTTAGTGCTGGGCGCAGATACGCAGTATTTT
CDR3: CASSLVLGADTQYF

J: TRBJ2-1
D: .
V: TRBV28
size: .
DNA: TGTGCCAGCAGTTCCTCCCGTCGCAGGGTCGGTTGGCCACTTAAGAATGAGCAGTTCTTC
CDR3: CASSSSRRRVGWPLKNEQFF

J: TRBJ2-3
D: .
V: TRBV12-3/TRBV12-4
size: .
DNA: TGTGCCAGCAGAACAACAGATACGCAGTATTTT
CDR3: CASRTTDTQYF

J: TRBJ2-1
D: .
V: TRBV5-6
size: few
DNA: TGTGCCAGCAGCTTGGCGTCTAGCTTCACTGAGCAGTTCTTC
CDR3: CASSLASSFTEQFF

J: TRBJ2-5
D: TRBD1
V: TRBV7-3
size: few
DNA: TGTGCCAGCAGCTTACAGGGGGCAGTTAGGGAGACCCAGTACTTC
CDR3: CASSLQGAVRETQYF

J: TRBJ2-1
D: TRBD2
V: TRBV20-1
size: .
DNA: TGCAGTGCTAGAGATAACGGACTAGCGGTTTACAATGAGCAGTTCTTC
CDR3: CSARDNGLAVYNEQFF

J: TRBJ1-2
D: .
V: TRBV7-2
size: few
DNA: TGTGCCAGCAGCTCTACAGTTGGGGGCTATGGCTACACCTTC
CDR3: CASSSTVGGYGYTF

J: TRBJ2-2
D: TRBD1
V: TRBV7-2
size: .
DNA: TGTGCCAGCAGGCCTGGGACAGGGACTCTGTTTTTT
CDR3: CASRPGTGTLFF

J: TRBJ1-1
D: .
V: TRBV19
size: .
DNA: TGTGCCAGTACTCGTTCTCTGGGGAACACTGAAGCTTTCTTT
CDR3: CASTRSLGNTEAFF

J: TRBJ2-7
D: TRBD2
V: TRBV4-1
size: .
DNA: TGCGCCAGCAGCCAAGATTGGCTAGCGGGCCATATCTCCTACGAGCAGTACTTC
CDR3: CASSQDWLAGHISYEQYF

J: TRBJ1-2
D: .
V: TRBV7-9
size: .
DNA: TGTGCCAGCAGCCAGGGGACGGAGAGTATAGCTAACTATGGCTACACCTTC
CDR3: CASSQGTESIANYGYTF

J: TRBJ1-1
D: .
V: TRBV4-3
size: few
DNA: TGCGCCAGCAGCCAAGATGCCGCAGGGGATATAGGGAGCACTGAAGCTTTCTTT
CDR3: CASSQDAAGDIGSTEAFF

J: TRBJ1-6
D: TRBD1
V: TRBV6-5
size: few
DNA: TGTGCCAGCAGTTACTCGGGAGGCAGGGGGAACCATAATTCACCCCTCCACTTT
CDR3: CASSYSGGRGNHNSPLHF

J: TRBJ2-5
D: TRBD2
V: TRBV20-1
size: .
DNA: TGCAGTGCTAGGTCCGTAGCGGGAGGGCCGGGGTACCAAGAGACCCAGTACTTC
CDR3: CSARSVAGGPGYQETQYF

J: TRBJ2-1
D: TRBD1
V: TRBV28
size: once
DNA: TGTGCCACCGAACCGTCGACAGGGGGGCGGAATGAGCAGTTCTTC
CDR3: CATEPSTGGRNEQFF

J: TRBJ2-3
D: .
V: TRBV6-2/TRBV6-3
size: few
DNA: TGTGCCAGCAGTTACTCGTCTGGCGGACCCACAGATACGCAGTATTTT
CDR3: CASSYSSGGPTDTQYF

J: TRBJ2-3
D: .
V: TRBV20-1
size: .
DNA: TGCAGTGCCCTCTCCAAGGCTATCGATACGCAGTATTTT
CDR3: CSALSKAIDTQYF

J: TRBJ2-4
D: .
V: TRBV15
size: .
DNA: TGTGCCACCAGCAGAGATCGGGCTGATCAGTACTTC
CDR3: CATSRDRADQYF

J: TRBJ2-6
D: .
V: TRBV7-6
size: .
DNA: TGTGCCAGCAGCCCCGGGAACGTCCTGACTTTC
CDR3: CASSPGNVLTF

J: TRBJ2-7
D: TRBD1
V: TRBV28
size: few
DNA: TGTGCCAGCAGTTCCCCCGGGACAGGGCTTGGCGAGCAGTACTTC
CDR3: CASSSPGTGLGEQYF

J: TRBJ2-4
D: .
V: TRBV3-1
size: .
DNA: TGTGCCAGCAGCCAAGAAGGGCAGAACATTCAGTACTTC
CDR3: CASSQEGQNIQYF

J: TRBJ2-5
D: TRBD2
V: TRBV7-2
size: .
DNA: TGTGCCAGCAGCCTCAGGACTAGCGGGATGGGAGAGACCCAGTACTTC
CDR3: CASSLRTSGMGETQYF

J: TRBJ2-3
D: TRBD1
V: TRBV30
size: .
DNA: TGTGCCTGGAGGAGCACAGGGGGGAGCTGGGATACGCAGTATTTT
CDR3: CAWRSTGGSWDTQYF

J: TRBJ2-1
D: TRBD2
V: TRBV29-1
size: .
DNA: TGCAGCGTTGACCCGACTAGCACGGGTTGGAATGAGCAGTTCTTC
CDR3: CSVDPTSTGWNEQFF

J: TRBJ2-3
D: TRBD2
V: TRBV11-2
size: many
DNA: TGTGCCAGCAGTCTATCGGCTAGCCGGGGGGTAAGGGATACGCAGTATTTT
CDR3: CASSLSASRGVRDTQYF

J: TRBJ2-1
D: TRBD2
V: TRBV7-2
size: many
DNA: TGTGCCAGCAGCCTAAGCGGGAGGCTTTACTACAATGAGCAGTTCTTC
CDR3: CASSLSGRLYYNEQFF

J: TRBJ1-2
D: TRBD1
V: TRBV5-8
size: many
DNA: TGTGCCAGCAGCTTACAGGGGACGGTTAACTATGGCTACACCTTC
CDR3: CASSLQGTVNYGYTF

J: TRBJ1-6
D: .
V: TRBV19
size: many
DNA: TGTGCCAGTAGACGCGACGGAAGCTCGGATAATTCACCCCTCCACTTT
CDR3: CASRRDGSSDNSPLHF

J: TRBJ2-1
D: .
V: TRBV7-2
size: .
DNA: TGTGCCAGCAGGCAGGGGGGATGGGTCGATGAGCAGTTCTTC
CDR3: CASRQGGWVDEQFF

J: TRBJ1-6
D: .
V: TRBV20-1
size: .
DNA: TGCAGTGCTAGAGATCGGGCGTATAATTCACCCCTCCACTTT
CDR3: CSARDRAYNSPLHF

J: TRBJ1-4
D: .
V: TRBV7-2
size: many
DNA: TGTGCCAGCAGCTTGAGGGCAACTAATGAAAAACTGTTTTTT
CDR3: CASSLRATNEKLFF

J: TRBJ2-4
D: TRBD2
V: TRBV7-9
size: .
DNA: TGTGCCAGCAGCCCCGGACTAGCGGAGGGAGGGGCCAAAAACATTCAGTACTTC
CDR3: CASSPGLAEGGAKNIQYF

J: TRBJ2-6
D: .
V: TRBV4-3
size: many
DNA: TGCGCCAGCAGCCAAGATGGCTCTGGGGCCAACGTCCTGACTTTC
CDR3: CASSQDGSGANVLTF